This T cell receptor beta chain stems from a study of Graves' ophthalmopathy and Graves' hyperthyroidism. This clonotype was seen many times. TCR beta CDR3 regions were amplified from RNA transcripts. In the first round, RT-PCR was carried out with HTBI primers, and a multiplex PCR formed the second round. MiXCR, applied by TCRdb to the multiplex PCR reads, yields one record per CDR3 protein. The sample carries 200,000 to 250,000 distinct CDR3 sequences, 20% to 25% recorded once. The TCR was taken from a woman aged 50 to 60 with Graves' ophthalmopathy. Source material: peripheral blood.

The CDR3 DNA is TGCAGTGCTAGAGGGGGCGGGAGCGGCTACGGGAACTACGAGCAGTACTTC. Its protein is CSARGGGSGYGNYEQYF. This rearrangement joins TRBV20-1 to TRBJ2-7, with 7 bases matching TRBD2. V gave up 1 base and J gave up 3 bases; unmatched junction bases: 15. This CDR3 has 17 amino acids. Germline CDR1 reads DFQATT; CDR2 reads SNEGSKA (reference sequence).